Each of the 29 T cell receptor beta chains below was sequenced from the same sample in a study of radiotherapy plus CTLA-4 blockade in lung cancer. Using immunoSEQ multiplex PCR, the repertoire was profiled, and TCRdb retains in-frame clones only, with some absent. The sample includes approximately 38,000 clones, around 85% of them seen just once. The sample here was peripheral blood, taken from a patient treated with radiotherapy plus ipilimumab. All receptors come from a human donor with non-small cell lung cancer whose response to radiotherapy plus ipilimumab could not be evaluated.

This chain links TRBV5-1 with TRBJ1-5; D unresolved. V lost 0 bases and J 0 bases, leaving 4 bases between the germline ends. Germline CDR1 is SGHRS and CDR2 is YFSETQ. The CDR3 contains 14 residues. The CDR3: CASSLGHSNQPQHF. The DNA of the CDR3 is TGCGCCAGCAGCTTGGGACATAGCAATCAGCCCCAGCATTTT. The full variable domain, completed using reference TRBV5-1 and TRBJ1-5, is KAGVTQTPRYLIKTRGQQVTLSCSPISGHRSVSWYQQTPGQGLQFLFEYFSETQRNKGNFPGRFSGRQFSNSRSEMNVSTLELGDSALYLCASSLGHSNQPQHFGDGTRLSIL.

The gene calls are TRBV29-1 and TRBJ1-2; tentative D call: TRBD1 (6 bases). Per germline, CDR1 SQVTM and CDR2 ANQGSEA. The germline V and J ends were trimmed by 3 bases and 4 bases, with 15 bases remaining between them. The CDR3 is 14 residues long. The DNA of the CDR3 is TGCAGCGTTGAGGTCACAGGGAGCATCTATGGCTACACCTTC. Amino acid sequence: CSVEVTGSIYGYTF.

The V and J genes are TRBV27 and TRBJ2-3; the D is unclear. Trimming cost V 10 bases and J 4 bases, with 9 bases left between them. Per germline, CDR1 MNHEY and CDR2 SMNVEV (reference sequence). CDR3 size: 11 residues. The CDR3 protein is CATYFSDTQYF. The CDR3 nucleotides are TGTGCCACCTACTTTTCAGATACGCAGTATTTT.

The chain links TRBV7-2 to TRBJ2-7; D is possibly TRBD1 (5 bases). CDR1 is SGHTA and CDR2 is FQGNSA in the germline V gene. The CDR3 covers 14 residues. V was trimmed by 1 base and J by 4 bases, leaving 11 bases between them. The CDR3, as DNA: TGTGCCAGCAGCTTAGGGGTACCAGGGTACGAGCAGTACTTC. It codes for CASSLGVPGYEQYF.

The chain joins TRBV19 to TRBJ2-2; 8 bases agree with TRBD1. CDR1 is LNHDA, CDR2 SQIVND, per germline (reference sequence). The CDR3 has 13 amino acids. Trimming removed 7 bases from V and 6 bases from J; junction bases left unmatched: 4. CDR3 nucleotides: TGTGCCAGTACCGCCAGGGGGCCCGGGGAGCTGTTTTTT. Its protein product is CASTARGPGELFF.

This clone was counted a single time. The rearrangement links TRBV7-2 to TRBJ1-1, with D uncertain. From germline, CDR1 is SGHTA and CDR2 FQGNSA. The CDR3 contains 14 residues. The V and J ends lost 8 bases and 2 bases respectively, with 15 bases between them. The CDR3 DNA reads TGTGCCAGCCTCGTCGCGGGCAGAAACACTGAAGCTTTCTTT. It yields the protein CASLVAGRNTEAFF.

The chain recombines TRBV6-1 with TRBJ2-1; D not resolved. The V end lost 2 bases, the J end lost 0 bases, and 5 bases lay between the germline ends. The CDR3 spans 14 residues. The germline V gene has CDR1 MNHNS and CDR2 SASEGT. CDR3 protein: CASSERPSYNEQFF. In DNA form, the CDR3 reads TGTGCCAGCAGTGAACGTCCCTCCTACAATGAGCAGTTCTTC.

This clone appeared once. The chain joins TRBV4-1 to TRBJ2-1; TRBD2 might be the D (7 bases). Germline V CDR1 and CDR2: MGHRA, YSYEKL. V dropped 0 bases and J dropped 2 bases, with 17 bases sitting between them. This CDR3 contains 18 residues. CDR3 sequence reads: CASSQDGGGGRTYNEQFF. Here the CDR3 DNA reads TGCGCCAGCAGCCAAGATGGAGGGGGGGGCCGGACCTACAATGAGCAGTTCTTC.

DNA for the CDR3: TGTGCCAGCAACCTGGCTGAAGATACGCAGTATTTT. It is translated as CASNLAEDTQYF. The chain joins TRBV2 to TRBJ2-3; no reliable D call. CDR1 and CDR2 (germline): SNHLY, FYNNEI. The CDR3 length is 12 residues. With 7 bases removed from V and 5 bases from J, the gap between germline ends came to 10 bases.

The V and J genes are TRBV7-2 and TRBJ2-1; a possible D gene is TRBD1 (5 bases). The CDR3 extends over 13 amino acids. Trimming removed 0 bases at V and 9 bases at J, with 9 bases between. Germline lookup yields CDR1 SGHTA and CDR2 FQGNSA. CDR3 coding DNA: TGTGCCAGCAGCTTAGCAGGGGAACTTGAGCAGTTCTTC. Translation gives CASSLAGELEQFF.

This rearrangement joins TRBV1 to TRBJ1-2. TRBV1 is noted as a pseudogene. The CDR3 consists of 18 residues. The CDR3 coding sequence is TGCACCAGCAGCCAAGTGGGTCGGATACGGGGGGGCCAGTGTGGCTACACCTTC. It codes for CTSSQVGRIRGGQCGYTF.

The chain couples TRBV6-1 to TRBJ2-5; 8 nucleotides match TRBD1. TRBJ2-7 matches the DNA end more closely, so the J call is doubtful. The CDR3 is made up of 14 amino acids. Per the germline V gene, CDR1 is MNHNS and CDR2 is SASEGT. The chain's CDR3 is CASTRTGPPAEQYF. CDR3 DNA sequence: TGTGCCAGCACCAGGACAGGGCCCCCGGCCGAGCAGTACTTC.

This clone was seen only a few times. The chain joins TRBV5-1 to TRBJ2-2; D remains ambiguous. The germline V and J ends were trimmed by 2 bases and 10 bases, with 6 bases remaining between them. Germline loops: CDR1 SGHRS, CDR2 YFSETQ. This CDR3 is built from 11 residues. The CDR3 is CASSFELELFF. DNA of the CDR3: TGCGCCAGCAGCTTTGAGTTGGAGCTGTTTTTT. The entire variable domain, with the rest obtained from reference TRBV5-1 and TRBJ2-2, is as follows: KAGVTQTPRYLIKTRGQQVTLSCSPISGHRSVSWYQQTPGQGLQFLFEYFSETQRNKGNFPGRFSGRQFSNSRSEMNVSTLELGDSALYLCASSFELELFFGEGSRLTVL.

The V gene is TRBV7-9, the J gene TRBJ1-2; no definite D call. The CDR3 is 14 residues long. Per germline, CDR1 SEHNR and CDR2 FQNEAQ (reference sequence). The V end lost 4 bases, the J end lost 6 bases, and 15 bases lay between the germline ends. The CDR3, as DNA: TGTGCCAGCAGCTCCAGGTTTTTGAAAGATGGCTACACCTTC. Translating gives CASSSRFLKDGYTF.

The chain has TRBV27 and TRBJ2-2; 9 bases fit TRBD1. J was trimmed by 8 bases and V by 6 bases; bases with no gene match: 13. Germline CDR1 reads MNHEY; CDR2 reads SMNVEV (reference sequence). This CDR3 is built from 16 residues. The CDR3: CASRRAGTGLTGELFF. As DNA, the CDR3 is TGTGCCAGCAGAAGGGCCGGGACAGGGCTCACTGGGGAGCTGTTTTTT.

The chain has TRBV10-3 and TRBJ2-2; 9 bases are shared with TRBD1. The CDR3 covers 15 residues. Germline CDR1 ENHRY, CDR2 SYGVKD. J lost 0 bases, V lost 9 bases, and 5 bases had no gene match. In DNA form, the CDR3 reads TGTGCCATAAAGGGACAGGGCTCGAACACCGGGGAGCTGTTTTTT. Translated, it gives CAIKGQGSNTGELFF.

The chain has TRBV6-5 and TRBJ2-7, with 8 positions matching TRBD2. The CDR3 runs to 16 residues. V lost 0 bases to trimming and J lost 5 bases; unmatched junction nucleotides: 9. Germline V CDR1 and CDR2: MNHEY, SVGAGI. CDR3 sequence (DNA): TGTGCCAGCAGTTACTCCTCAAGCGGGAGCATCCACGAGCAGTACTTC. Translated: CASSYSSSGSIHEQYF.

V usage is TRBV4-3 and J usage is TRBJ2-5, with 8 bases identical to TRBD2. The assigned J gene may be wrong: the sequence end matches TRBJ2-7 better. The CDR3 consists of 16 residues. The germline V gene encodes CDR1 LGHNA and CDR2 YSLEER. For the CDR3, the DNA is TGCGCCAGCAGCCAAGCCTTAGCGGGGCGCGCCGCCGAGCAGTACTTC. It yields the protein CASSQALAGRAAEQYF.

This chain joins TRBV4-1 and TRBJ2-7, with D perhaps TRBD2 (6 bases). Per germline, CDR1 MGHRA and CDR2 YSYEKL. CDR3 length: 20 residues. The V and J ends lost 4 bases and 3 bases respectively, with 31 bases between them. The CDR3 region is CASSPRGVATTQVEDYEQYF. The CDR3 DNA sequence: TGCGCCAGCAGCCCGCGGGGAGTAGCGACTACCCAAGTGGAAGACTACGAGCAGTACTTC.

The J gene is TRBJ2-2, the V gene TRBV28; 10 bases match TRBD2. CDR1 is MDHEN and CDR2 is SYDVKM in the germline V gene. The CDR3 contains 16 residues. V trimming: 7 bases; J trimming: 4 bases; junction bases outside the gene matches: 9. CDR3 amino acids: CASTSGGAPLTGELFF. The DNA for the CDR3 is TGTGCCAGCACTAGCGGGGGAGCGCCCCTCACCGGGGAGCTGTTTTTT. The entire variable domain, with the rest obtained from reference TRBV28 and TRBJ2-2, is as follows: DVKVTQSSRYLVKRTGEKVFLECVQDMDHENMFWYRQDPGLGLRLIYFSYDVKMKEKGDIPEGYSVSREKKERFSLILESASTNQTSMYLCASTSGGAPLTGELFFGEGSRLTVL.

Worth noting for this clone: The junction does not match germline at one end; this may be a read error. The chain recombines TRBV10-3 with TRBJ2-6; a weak D match, TRBD1 (5 bases). The CDR3 consists of 15 residues. The germline V gene has CDR1 ENHRY and CDR2 SYGVKD. For the CDR3, the DNA is TGTGCCACCAGCTCGCCGCGCTCTGGGGCCAACGTCCTGGCTTTC. Amino acids: CATSSPRSGANVLAF.

The chain uses TRBV5-1 and TRBJ2-5, with 9 bases matching TRBD1. The CDR3 totals 17 residues. The germline CDR1 and CDR2 sequences are SGHRS and YFSETQ. J was trimmed by 7 bases and V by 0 bases; bases with no gene match: 13. CDR3 in amino acids: CASSLGTGAALGGTQYF. CDR3 nucleotides: TGCGCCAGCAGCTTGGGGACAGGGGCCGCCCTTGGGGGGACCCAGTACTTC.

This chain links TRBV5-1 with TRBJ1-2, with D perhaps TRBD1 (5 bases). The CDR3 contains 14 residues. The germline gives CDR1 SGHRS, CDR2 YFSETQ. V was trimmed by 4 bases and J by 4 bases, leaving 14 bases between them. The DNA for the CDR3 is TGCGCCAGCAGCCCTGGGCAGGGTAGCTATGGCTACACCTTC. This encodes CASSPGQGSYGYTF. Full variable domain (remainder filled in from reference TRBV5-1 and TRBJ1-2): KAGVTQTPRYLIKTRGQQVTLSCSPISGHRSVSWYQQTPGQGLQFLFEYFSETQRNKGNFPGRFSGRQFSNSRSEMNVSTLELGDSALYLCASSPGQGSYGYTFGSGTRLTVV.

The chain has TRBV5-4 and TRBJ2-7; no reliable D call. CDR3 length equals 13 residues. Germline V gene data show CDR1 as SGHNT and CDR2 as YYREEE (reference sequence). The V gene lost 0 bases and the J gene lost 0 bases, with 4 bases spanning the gap. The CDR3 bases are TGTGCCAGCAGCTTGGATCTCTCCTACGAGCAGTACTTC. It specifies CASSLDLSYEQYF.

This clone has just one count. The chain is built from TRBV19 and TRBJ1-5, with TRBD1 identical over 7 bases. The germline V gene has CDR1 LNHDA and CDR2 SQIVND (reference sequence). V lost 5 bases and J lost 6; bases outside the gene matches: 7. The CDR3 length is 14 residues. The CDR3 DNA sequence: TGTGCCAGTAGTCTCGACAGGGACAGTCAGCCCCAGCATTTT. This codes for CASSLDRDSQPQHF.

The rearrangement joins TRBV4-2 to TRBJ2-3; TRBD2 matches 8 bases. The V gene end was trimmed by 1 base and the J gene end by 2 bases; junction bases not matched to a gene: 8. From germline, CDR1 is LGHNA and CDR2 YNFKEQ. The CDR3 loop spans 17 amino acids. Here the CDR3 reads CASSQVGAGGFTDTQYF. The CDR3 DNA sequence: TGTGCCAGCAGCCAAGTTGGGGCGGGGGGTTTCACAGATACGCAGTATTTT.

A few counts support this clone. The chain uses TRBV5-5 and TRBJ2-3; a possible D gene is TRBD1 (5 bases). The germline V gene has CDR1 SGHKS and CDR2 YYEKEE (reference sequence). The CDR3 covers 15 residues. Trimming took 4 bases from V and 5 from J, leaving 17 bases between them. CDR3 protein: CASSPRHRFGDTQYF. As DNA, the CDR3 is TGTGCCAGCAGCCCACGTCACAGGTTCGGAGATACGCAGTATTTT. The entire variable domain, with the rest obtained from reference TRBV5-5 and TRBJ2-3, is as follows: DAGVTQSPTHLIKTRGQQVTLRCSPISGHKSVSWYQQVLGQGPQFIFQYYEKEERGRGNFPDRFSARQFPNYSSELNVNALLLGDSALYLCASSPRHRFGDTQYFGPGTRLTVL.

V usage is TRBV7-8 and J usage is TRBJ2-7; a weak D match, TRBD2 (6 bases). The germline V and J ends were trimmed by 5 bases and 1 base, with 24 bases remaining between them. CDR3 length: 18 amino acids. From germline, CDR1 is SGHVS and CDR2 FQNEAQ. The CDR3 bases are TGTGCCAGCAGCACCCCGGAGGGGCTATGGGGACTTTCCTACGAGCAGTACTTC. It is translated as CASSTPEGLWGLSYEQYF.

The genes are TRBV5-1 and TRBJ2-3; perhaps TRBD1 as D (6 bases). This CDR3 spans 14 amino acids. Germline assignment: CDR1 SGHRS and CDR2 YFSETQ. V shed 4 bases and J shed 3 bases, with 12 bases lying between them. CDR3 region: CASSRTTGTDTQYF. CDR3 coding DNA: TGCGCCAGCAGCCGAACCACAGGGACAGATACGCAGTATTTT.